This TCR beta chain was retrieved from a study of cytomegalovirus exposure and HLA in healthy donors (dated by TCRdb to between 2016 and 2019). Study-wide context: According to an earlier analysis of 587 of the donors, 150 million to 200 million T cells yielded over 90 million unique TCR beta sequences and 276 Gb of sequence data. Roughly 300 gigabases of sequencing data and approximately 93 million unique TCR sequences were included in an early release covering 550 to 800 HLA-typed donors. Among the roughly 410 genotyped donors, approximately 77% belonged to the genetic ancestry cluster associated with self-reported Caucasian donors. The study was designed to test whether signatures of past pathogen exposure could be identified by cataloging public T cell receptors. The T cell repertoires of roughly 660 subjects were profiled by immunosequencing and related to cytomegalovirus serostatus. Besides the first cohort of 666 subjects, a separate validation cohort made up of 120 different subjects was used. High-throughput TCR immunosequencing, statistical association of individual TCRs with disease status, and machine learning were combined to predict cytomegalovirus infection status. A later analysis re-analyzed previously published TCR beta repertoires from approximately 700 donors and added high-resolution HLA genotyping to study TCR occurrence patterns. Rather than drawing on any new phenotypic data, the later analysis identified candidate immune exposures from TCR beta sequences and the way those sequences occurred across donors. An earlier analysis of around 580 of the donors used high-throughput TCR beta sequencing to judge whether each TCR beta V gene segment behaved as functional or pseudogenic. Donor age, sex, ethnicity and CMV serostatus were compiled together with the repertoire data. In a later genetic analysis, genome-wide SNP genotypes for about three fifths of the roughly 670 donors were used, and that subset was treated as a discovery cohort. Every repertoire in the discovery cohort had been generated on one and the same sequencing platform. HLA typing covered class I and class II loci at four-digit resolution. Typing coverage varied by locus: roughly 620-640 donors for A, B, C, DRB1 and DQB1; around 560 for DQA1; approximately 570 for DPA1; about 450 for DPB1. Because of strong linkage in the cohort, roughly five DR-DQ haplotypes were treated as single units for association and clustering. On average, roughly 240,000 unique TCR beta nucleotide sequences were sequenced per donor among about 400 genotyped donors of the cohort, with roughly 18% of those sequences being non-productive.

Comments on this clone: The clone's antigen remains unknown. There are no base qualities to consult, and no much larger clone falls within one base.

The cohort comprised 550 to 700 healthy bone marrow donors. At the time of sampling, all cohort members were nominally healthy, though unrecorded immune exposures were likely present. The donor was CMV seropositive and belonged to the group of some 290 seropositive cohort members. Every donor gave a peripheral blood sample, and the peripheral blood mononuclear cells from that sample were used for TCR beta sequencing. The Qiagen DNeasy Blood Extraction Kit was used to extract genomic DNA from the blood cell samples. The paper's findings and limits, for the study overall: At a false discovery rate of 0.05, a later analysis linked about 16,000 TCR beta sequences to specific HLA alleles. In a later genetic analysis, fewer N-insertions in productive TCRs were reported among donors in an Asian-associated ancestry cluster than the approximately 670-donor mean. The classifier was reported to diagnose cytomegalovirus status with high specificity and sensitivity in both the original and validation cohorts. Because some donors lacked HLA typing at each locus, the association tests relied only on the typed subset. The study gave a list of under 200 TCR beta chains associated with cytomegalovirus. Most CMV-associated TCR beta chains appeared to be HLA-restricted in a later analysis, and the HLA associations seemed to be driven largely by CMV exposure. Only TCR beta chains were sequenced in this cohort, and the absence of alpha or paired-chain data limited detectable features. Several of the top co-occurrence clusters appeared to be linked to parvovirus B19, influenza, CMV and Epstein-Barr virus, according to a later analysis. Strong co-occurrence of HLA alleles, especially DR and DQ, made assigning TCR associations to individual alleles difficult. The 87-base-pair reads could not distinguish some IMGT-functional V segments, including TRBV6-2 and TRBV6-3, so those segments were excluded. In vitro tests confirmed that three of the cytomegalovirus-associated TCR beta chains recognize cytomegalovirus antigens. A further reported finding was that TCR beta sequences accurately predicted the HLA-A and HLA-B alleles for most subjects in the first cohort. In a later analysis, TCR association rates were found to vary across HLA loci, with the most associated TCRs seen for DRB1 alleles and the fewest for HLA-C alleles. Correlated functional status among segregating V segments might reflect linkage disequilibrium, but an unknown experimental factor could not be ruled out. Most TCR sequences were seen in very few donors, while some public TCRs were found in many individuals. In an earlier analysis of approximately 590 of the donors, most TCR beta V segments appeared in productive rearrangements about 87% or about 30% of the time, broadly matching IMGT annotations. Presence/absence analyses assumed roughly uniform sequencing depth across donors, an assumption that may not hold. An association between a missense DCLRE1C variant and V-gene and J-gene trimming of TCR beta chains was found in a later genetic analysis and replicated in an independent cohort. Compared with equally common non-associated chains, HLA-associated TCR beta chains in a later analysis were more clonally expanded and had lower generation probabilities. The sequencing pipeline was judged likely to have produced a cluster of highly shared sequence variants as a technical artifact. It was suggested by the authors that the approach could potentially be generalized to other disease states and immunological phenotypes. The only immune exposure information available for the cohort was CMV serostatus. Because counts were too low, 15 or so rarely observed V segments, including chromosome 9 orphons, were excluded from the earlier analysis of some 590 of the donors.

The library was prepared using the immunoSEQ multiplex PCR assay. For the multiplex PCR, a mixture combining 60 forward primers for TCR Vbeta segments and 13 reverse primers for TCR Jbeta segments was used. The CDR3 region of rearranged TCR beta genes was amplified from genomic DNA with a multiplex PCR assay. On the Illumina HiSeq System, the amplified TCR beta libraries were sequenced as 87-base-pair reads. In the paper's pipeline: A later analysis counted about 80 million unique TCR beta chains across the 700 or so repertoires, and approximately 11 million of these chains were shared by at least two donors. A nearest-neighbor algorithm error-corrected the raw reads and collapsed the reads into unique sequences, merging closely related sequences to remove PCR and sequencing errors. CDR3 sequences were aligned to IMGT reference sequences to assign V, D and J gene segments. For a sequence to be retained, a match of at least six nucleotides to both a V gene segment and a J gene segment was required. A rearrangement was called productive if the CDR3 had no stop codons and remained in frame with V and J, and every other rearrangement was called non-productive. CDR3 was defined according to IMGT convention as the region running from the second conserved V-encoded cysteine to the conserved J-encoded phenylalanine. In an earlier analysis of approximately 500 of the donors, sequences lacking an unambiguous match to a single V gene segment were excluded. In an earlier analysis of approximately 500 of the donors, a V segment was called functional when productive rearrangements were above 56.7%, and segregating when the standard deviation between donors exceeded 5%. A statistical classification framework was developed to diagnose cytomegalovirus status using the catalog of TCR beta chain sequences. V and J gene assignment, in a later analysis, came from comparing TCR nucleotide sequences with IMGT/GENE-DB human TR gene sequences. The TCRdist pipeline was used in a later analysis to assign CDR3 sequences and most-parsimonious VDJ recombination scenarios. In a later analysis, every TCR beta chain was defined by the combination of its CDR3 amino acid sequence and its V-gene family, and reads without a unique V-gene family were dropped. To address suspected cross-contamination and a sequencing artifact, a later analysis removed several hundred highly shared, low-generation-probability nucleotide sequences. A later analysis calculated a clonal expansion index for each public chain from normalized within-repertoire ranks of inferred template counts. In a later analysis, generation probabilities were computed using a VDJ recombination model fitted to out-of-frame rearrangements, and the results were checked against IGoR. A later analysis scored TCR-TCR, TCR-HLA and TCR-CMV co-occurrence with hypergeometric tests, applying a repertoire-size bias correction to TCR pairs. A later analysis estimated false discovery rates by permuting HLA or CMV assignments 20 times. In a later analysis, co-occurring TCRs were grouped using DBSCAN, with TCRdist sequence similarity added in when clustering inside HLA-allele-positive subsets. Repertoires with fewer than 30,000 or more than 120,000 public chains, plus five repertoires with anomalous nucleotide sharing, were excluded from co-occurrence clustering. This is the immuneACCESS table as TCRdb keeps it, with only in-frame sequences that have V and J called. A part of the clones is gone; compared with another copy, unresolved V genes explain less than half, and the rest is unexplained. That table furnishes V, J and clone size, whereas the DNA furnished D and trimming. The sample table holds more than 75,000 clones, of which about 68% were seen once. Jointly, the top ten make up about 8.6% of the sample.

The CDR3 runs 14 residues from the cysteine to the phenylalanine. Only CDR3 DNA remains: 42 bases, in frame from the first base. Based on the germline V gene, the CDR1 and CDR2 sequences are SGHRS and YFSETQ. V loses 1 base, J loses 4 bases, and the germline ends lie 12 bases apart. The sequence joins TRBV5-1 to TRBJ2-7, and TRBD2 may be the D gene, going by 5 matching bases. This receptor was identified in a middle-aged man in good health and CMV-seropositive. Sequenced sample: PBMCs. This receptor has the CDR3 CASSLSGNLYEQYF. The DNA reads TGCGCCAGCAGCTTGTCCGGGAACCTTTACGAGCAGTACTTC.